The 4 T cell receptor beta chains listed next were all sequenced from one sample in a study of cytomegalovirus exposure and HLA in healthy donors. 13 Jbeta primers and 60 Vbeta primers were used for the PCR. Profiling relied on immunoSEQ multiplex PCR, and the TCRdb table lists in-frame clones only, not all of them. The sample has over 150,000 clones, over 70% seen once. The sample comprised PBMCs. The receptor set was obtained from a woman aged 45-60 years in good health and CMV-seropositive.

The J gene is TRBJ1-5, the V gene TRBV19; D gene unclear. V was trimmed by 3 bases and J by 4 bases, leaving 7 bases between them. The CDR3 runs to 13 residues. Germline lookup yields CDR1 LNHDA and CDR2 SQIVND (reference sequence). CDR3 in amino acids: CASSIQANQPQHF. The CDR3 coding sequence is TGTGCCAGTAGTATCCAGGCGAATCAGCCCCAGCATTTT.

The chain employs TRBV29-1 and TRBJ1-1; D unclear. Germline lookup yields CDR1 SQVTM and CDR2 ANQGSEA. This CDR3 is 12 amino acids long. With 3 bases removed from V and 3 bases from J, the gap between germline ends came to 8 bases. CDR3 protein: CSVDGLYTEAFF. The CDR3 nucleotides read TGCAGCGTTGACGGGTTGTACACTGAAGCTTTCTTT.

The rearrangement uses TRBV5-4 and TRBJ1-1; 12 nucleotides align to TRBD1. The V gene end was trimmed by 4 bases and the J gene end by 11 bases; junction bases not matched to a gene: 9. From germline, CDR1 is SGHNT and CDR2 YYREEE (reference sequence). This CDR3 contains 14 residues. The CDR3 nucleotides read TGTGCCAGCAGCCTAAGGGACAGGGGGCCTGGGGCTTTCTTT. This gives the protein CASSLRDRGPGAFF.

CDR3 sequence (DNA): TGCGCCAGCAGCCAACTAGGAGCGGGGGCCCCCGGGGAGACCCAGTACTTC. This sequence encodes CASSQLGAGAPGETQYF. The rearrangement links TRBV4-1 to TRBJ2-5; the match to TRBD2 covers 8 bases. V lost 2 bases, J lost 5 bases, and 13 bases stayed unmatched. Germline-derived CDR1 and CDR2 are MGHRA and YSYEKL. This CDR3 is built from 17 residues.